A selection of T cell receptor beta chains follows, all from one sample in a study of CD8 T cells in Susac syndrome. TCRdb re-called the immunoSEQ multiplex PCR reads through MiXCR, storing one row per CDR3 protein. The repertoire holds 74,000 or so distinct CDR3 sequences, with approximately 94% as singletons. Sample: CD4+ T cells from PBMCs. The receptors originated from a human donor with Susac syndrome. CDR3s include the opening cysteine and the closing phenylalanine or tryptophan. A D gene is named only where the DNA matches it firmly. Expanded clones get a size class; other rows say once, few or many, or leave the size out.

V: TRBV28; D: TRBD2; J: TRBJ2-7; size: NA; CDR3: CASTLPAGGPLYF; DNA: TGTGCCAGCACCCTACCGGCGGGAGGGCCGCTGTACTTC
V: TRBV7-2; D: NA; J: TRBJ1-2; size: NA; CDR3: CASTPLGLYGYTF; DNA: TGTGCCAGCACCCCACTGGGATTGTATGGCTACACCTTC
V: TRBV11-2; D: TRBD2; J: TRBJ2-1; size: NA; CDR3: CASSLGGSRLAGGGAYNEQFF; DNA: TGTGCCAGCAGCTTAGGAGGGTCTCGGCTAGCGGGAGGCGGCGCCTACAATGAGCAGTTCTTC
V: TRBV14; D: NA; J: TRBJ2-1; size: few; CDR3: CASSQGRRDEQFF; DNA: TGTGCCAGCAGCCAAGGTCGACGGGATGAGCAGTTCTTC
V: TRBV7-6; D: NA; J: TRBJ2-7; size: once; CDR3: CASSSSGTGKEQYF; DNA: TGTGCCAGCAGCTCCTCCGGGACGGGGAAAGAGCAGTACTTC
V: TRBV7-9; D: NA; J: TRBJ1-1; size: NA; CDR3: CASSLGVPQEGVNTEAFF; DNA: TGTGCCAGCAGCTTAGGGGTCCCACAGGAGGGGGTGAACACTGAAGCTTTCTTT
V: TRBV7-2; D: NA; J: TRBJ2-1; size: NA; CDR3: CASSLLGVGEQFF; DNA: TGTGCCAGCAGCTTATTAGGGGTTGGTGAGCAGTTCTTC
V: TRBV6-5; D: TRBD2; J: TRBJ2-1; size: NA; CDR3: CASSYVGTSGRDEQFF; DNA: TGTGCCAGCAGTTACGTAGGGACTAGCGGGCGAGATGAGCAGTTCTTC
V: TRBV6-1; D: NA; J: TRBJ1-3; size: once; CDR3: CASSVMGVEAGNTIYF; DNA: TGTGCCAGCAGTGTAATGGGGGTCGAGGCTGGAAACACCATATATTTT
V: TRBV6-6; D: TRBD1; J: TRBJ1-1; size: NA; CDR3: CASSLRGADTEAFF; DNA: TGTGCCAGCAGCCTCAGGGGGGCGGACACTGAAGCTTTCTTT
V: TRBV10-3; D: NA; J: TRBJ2-2; size: NA; CDR3: CAIISPTTGELFF; DNA: TGTGCCATCATAAGTCCGACTACCGGGGAGCTGTTTTTT
V: TRBV18; D: NA; J: TRBJ1-1; size: few; CDR3: CASSPGQNTEAFF; DNA: TGTGCCAGCTCACCTGGACAGAACACTGAAGCTTTCTTT
V: TRBV4-1; D: NA; J: TRBJ1-1; size: NA; CDR3: CASSQSPPWVNTEAFF; DNA: TGCGCCAGCAGCCAGTCCCCCCCGTGGGTGAACACTGAAGCTTTCTTT
V: TRBV2; D: NA; J: TRBJ1-2; size: NA; CDR3: CASSEKEKWGQGNTF; DNA: NA
V: TRBV9; D: NA; J: TRBJ2-3; size: NA; CDR3: CASSVVSAGTDTQYF; DNA: TGTGCCAGCAGCGTAGTATCCGCAGGGACAGATACGCAGTATTTT
V: TRBV27; D: NA; J: TRBJ1-4; size: NA; CDR3: CASSFYGGNEKLFF; DNA: TGTGCCAGCAGTTTTTACGGGGGTAATGAAAAACTGTTTTTT
V: TRBV7-9; D: NA; J: TRBJ1-4; size: NA; CDR3: CASSESTRMEGHNEKLFF; DNA: TGTGCCAGCAGCGAGTCGACTAGGATGGAGGGCCATAATGAAAAACTGTTTTTT
V: TRBV18; D: NA; J: TRBJ2-4; size: NA; CDR3: CASSQSTGLAKNIQYF; DNA: TGTGCCAGCTCACAGTCGACAGGCCTAGCCAAAAACATTCAGTACTTC
V: TRBV7-9; D: TRBD1; J: TRBJ1-1; size: NA; CDR3: CASSLTGDTEAFF; DNA: TGTGCCAGCAGCTTGACAGGGGACACTGAAGCTTTCTTT
V: TRBV6-2/TRBV6-3; D: TRBD1; J: TRBJ2-5; size: NA; CDR3: CASSYGTGSGETQYF; DNA: TGTGCCAGCAGTTACGGGACAGGGAGCGGAGAGACCCAGTACTTC
V: TRBV6-2/TRBV6-3; D: TRBD2; J: TRBJ2-1; size: NA; CDR3: CASSTSGRGTYNEQFF; DNA: TGTGCCAGCAGTACTAGCGGGAGAGGAACCTACAATGAGCAGTTCTTC
V: TRBV19; D: NA; J: TRBJ1-1; size: NA; CDR3: CASSIIGGYTEAFF; DNA: TGTGCCAGTAGTATTATTGGGGGGTACACTGAAGCTTTCTTT
V: TRBV7-2; D: TRBD2; J: TRBJ2-5; size: NA; CDR3: CASSQTILAGEVKETQYF; DNA: TGTGCCAGCAGCCAGACAATTCTAGCGGGAGAGGTTAAAGAGACCCAGTACTTC
V: TRBV3-1; D: TRBD2; J: TRBJ2-7; size: NA; CDR3: CASQAGGGNEQYF; DNA: TGTGCCAGCCAAGCGGGAGGGGGAAACGAGCAGTACTTC
V: TRBV20-1; D: TRBD1; J: TRBJ2-7; size: NA; CDR3: CSATRTGISYEQYF; DNA: TGCAGTGCTACACGGACAGGGATATCCTACGAGCAGTACTTC
V: TRBV28; D: NA; J: TRBJ2-4; size: NA; CDR3: CASRGEAKNIQYF; DNA: TGTGCCAGCAGAGGGGAAGCCAAAAACATTCAGTACTTC
V: TRBV29-1; D: TRBD2; J: TRBJ2-7; size: NA; CDR3: CSVTSGTYEQYF; DNA: TGCAGCGTAACTAGCGGGACCTACGAGCAGTACTTC
V: TRBV19; D: NA; J: TRBJ2-7; size: NA; CDR3: CASSIQGNYEQYF; DNA: TGTGCCAGTAGTATCCAGGGGAACTACGAGCAGTACTTC
V: TRBV5-1; D: NA; J: TRBJ1-4; size: NA; CDR3: CASRRDTRNEKLFF; DNA: TGCGCCAGCAGAAGGGACACACGTAATGAAAAACTGTTTTTT
V: TRBV18; D: NA; J: TRBJ2-5; size: once; CDR3: CASSPRRSNQETQYF; DNA: TGTGCCAGCTCACCACGCAGGAGTAATCAAGAGACCCAGTACTTC
V: TRBV7-2; D: NA; J: TRBJ2-3; size: once; CDR3: CASSLSGGVTDTQYF; DNA: TGTGCCAGCAGCCTATCGGGCGGGGTCACAGATACGCAGTATTTT
V: TRBV24-1; D: NA; J: TRBJ2-3; size: NA; CDR3: CATSDAGVTQYF; DNA: TGTGCCACCAGTGATGCAGGTGTTACGCAGTATTTT
V: TRBV7-2; D: NA; J: TRBJ2-3; size: NA; CDR3: CASRKRAYTDTQYF; DNA: TGTGCCAGCAGGAAGCGGGCTTACACAGATACGCAGTATTTT
V: TRBV29-1; D: TRBD1; J: TRBJ2-1; size: NA; CDR3: CSVEAKGAEQFF; DNA: TGCAGCGTTGAAGCCAAGGGGGCTGAGCAGTTCTTC
V: TRBV12-3/TRBV12-4; D: NA; J: TRBJ1-4; size: NA; CDR3: CASSLARGFSNEKLFF; DNA: TGTGCCAGCAGTTTAGCGCGGGGATTTTCTAATGAAAAACTGTTTTTT
V: TRBV20-1; D: NA; J: TRBJ2-7; size: NA; CDR3: CSAPNPGRLSYEQYF; DNA: TGCAGTGCTCCGAACCCGGGACGGCTCTCCTACGAGCAGTACTTC
V: TRBV28; D: NA; J: TRBJ2-1; size: NA; CDR3: CASSFNNRVDNEQFF; DNA: TGTGCCAGCAGTTTTAATAACAGGGTCGACAATGAGCAGTTCTTC
V: TRBV7-3; D: NA; J: TRBJ2-1; size: NA; CDR3: CASSLQGSDEQFF; DNA: TGTGCCAGCAGCTTACAGGGGAGCGATGAGCAGTTCTTC
V: TRBV18; D: TRBD2; J: TRBJ2-1; size: NA; CDR3: CASSPDALAGNNEQFF; DNA: TGTGCCAGCTCACCCGATGCACTAGCGGGGAACAATGAGCAGTTCTTC
V: TRBV7-3; D: NA; J: TRBJ2-1; size: NA; CDR3: CASRGEAYNEQFF; DNA: TGTGCCAGCAGGGGAGAGGCTTACAATGAGCAGTTCTTC
V: TRBV24-1; D: TRBD2; J: TRBJ2-1; size: NA; CDR3: CATMGSGAHNEQFF; DNA: TGTGCCACCATGGGGAGCGGGGCGCACAATGAGCAGTTCTTC
V: TRBV5-1; D: NA; J: TRBJ2-2; size: NA; CDR3: CASSLAAGAIGAGELFF; DNA: TGCGCCAGCAGCTTGGCAGCCGGGGCTATTGGCGCCGGGGAGCTGTTTTTT
V: TRBV20-1; D: TRBD1; J: TRBJ1-2; size: once; CDR3: CSASDNPRTGQTF; DNA: TGCAGTGCTAGTGACAACCCCCGGACAGGCCAGACCTTC